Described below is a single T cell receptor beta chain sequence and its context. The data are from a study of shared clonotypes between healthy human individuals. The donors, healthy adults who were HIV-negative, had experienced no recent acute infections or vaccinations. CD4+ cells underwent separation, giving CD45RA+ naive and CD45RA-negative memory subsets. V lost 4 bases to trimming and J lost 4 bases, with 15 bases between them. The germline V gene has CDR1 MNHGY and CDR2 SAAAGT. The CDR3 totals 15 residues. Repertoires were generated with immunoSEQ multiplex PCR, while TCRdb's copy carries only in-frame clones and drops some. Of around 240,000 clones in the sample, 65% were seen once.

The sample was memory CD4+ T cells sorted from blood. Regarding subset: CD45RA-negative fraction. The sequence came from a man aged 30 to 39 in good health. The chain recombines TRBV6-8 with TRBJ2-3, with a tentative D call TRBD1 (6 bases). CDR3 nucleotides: TGTGCCAGCAGTTGGCGACAGGTAATTTCAGATACGCAGTATTTT. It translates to CASSWRQVISDTQYF.